These 8 T cell receptor beta chains were all obtained from the same sample, sequenced in a study of cytomegalovirus exposure and HLA in healthy donors. PCR was performed using 60 Vbeta and 13 Jbeta primers. Clones were sequenced by immunoSEQ multiplex PCR, and TCRdb holds only the in-frame ones, with some missing. The repertoire holds about 230,000 clones, approximately 80% seen once, with approximately 0.5% in the top ten. The sample was PBMCs. Every receptor here comes from a woman aged 40 to 50 in good health and CMV-seronegative.

This clone was counted between two and nine times. The chain combines TRBV2 with TRBJ1-2; D gene uncertain. CDR3 length equals 16 residues. V dropped 1 base and J dropped 4 bases, with 16 bases sitting between them. Germline loops: CDR1 SNHLY, CDR2 FYNNEI. CDR3 region: CASSEGGLGWRYGYTF. The CDR3 DNA reads TGTGCCAGCAGTGAAGGCGGGTTGGGATGGCGCTATGGCTACACCTTC.

The chain is built from TRBV15 and TRBJ2-3, with D uncertain. The CDR3 extends over 14 amino acids. Germline CDR1 LNHNV, CDR2 YYDKDF (reference sequence). Deletions cut 5 bases from V and 2 bases from J, with 11 bases between. CDR3 coding DNA: TGTGCCACCAGCGAGAGCCCGTTCACAGATACGCAGTATTTT. Amino acid sequence: CATSESPFTDTQYF.

The CDR3 region has the DNA TGTGCCAGCAGCAGACTCGGGGAGGGAGGCACTGAAGCTTTCTTT. This sequence encodes CASSRLGEGGTEAFF. The chain combines TRBV5-8 with TRBJ1-1; D not certain. Germline V gene lookup returns CDR1 SGHTS and CDR2 YDEGEE. This CDR3 is built from 15 residues. Trimming shortened V by 4 bases and J by 4 bases, and 17 bases separated the two germline ends.

The genes are TRBV4-3 and TRBJ1-5; the D gene is possibly TRBD1 (6 bases). The CDR3 extends over 16 amino acids. Looked up from germline, CDR1 is LGHNA and CDR2 is YSLEER. Trimming took off 0 bases at V and 7 bases at J, with 16 bases between the two ends. The CDR3 loop reads CASSQDPAGDGQPQHF. CDR3 bases: TGCGCCAGCAGCCAAGATCCGGCAGGGGACGGGCAGCCCCAGCATTTT.

This chain links TRBV4-2 with TRBJ2-3, with D unclear. Germline V gene sequence: CDR1 LGHNA, CDR2 YNFKEQ. Trimming shortened V by 0 bases and J by 11 bases, and 12 bases separated the two germline ends. The CDR3 extends over 13 amino acids. The CDR3 DNA sequence: TGTGCCAGCAGCCAAGATTTCGGAGACCAGCAGTATTTT. It codes for CASSQDFGDQQYF.

The genes are TRBV19 and TRBJ2-5; 11 bases are a match to TRBD2. Unmatched junction bases numbered 5, after V lost 4 bases and J lost 4 bases. This CDR3 is built from 15 residues. CDR1 LNHDA and CDR2 SQIVND come from the germline V gene (reference sequence). The CDR3 here is CASSTSGGQGETQYF. CDR3 sequence (DNA): TGTGCCAGTAGTACTAGCGGGGGGCAGGGAGAGACCCAGTACTTC.

For this clone: Other DNA sequences in this specimen translate into the identical CDR3. The chain is built from TRBV7-9 and TRBJ2-3; D gene ambiguous. V gave up 4 bases and J gave up 6 bases, with 5 bases separating them. Germline V gene data show CDR1 as SEHNR and CDR2 as FQNEAQ (reference sequence). This CDR3 spans 11 amino acids. CDR3 amino acids: CASSSTDTQYF. CDR3 bases: TGTGCCAGCAGCTCTACGGATACGCAGTATTTT.

This chain links TRBV9 with TRBJ2-3; D might be TRBD2 (6 bases). The germline gives CDR1 SGDLS, CDR2 YYNGEE. The CDR3 consists of 15 residues. Trimming left V 3 bases short and J 1 base short, with 12 bases between. The CDR3 reads CASSASGGGTDTQYF. DNA of the CDR3: TGTGCCAGCAGCGCCTCTGGCGGGGGCACAGATACGCAGTATTTT.